A selection of T cell receptor beta chains follows, all from one sample in a study of T-cell reconstitution after alpha-beta-depleted transplantation in children. In TCRdb, the PCR reads were re-called with MiXCR into one record per CDR3 protein. The data show roughly 250,000 distinct CDR3 sequences, 6.5% to 9% seen once. The input for sequencing was PBMCs, mostly from graft donor cells, taken 180 days after TCRalphabeta/CD19-depleted stem cell transplant. The receptor set was obtained from a male patient younger than 18 who had a stem cell transplant for acute lymphoblastic leukemia, so the T cells may come from the graft donor. Each CDR3 is given with its conserved first and last residue. A D gene is named only where the DNA matches it firmly. A row's size may be missing; if present it is once, few, many or a size class.

abundance	v_gene	j_gene	d_gene	CDR3aa	CDR3nt
many	TRBV5-4	TRBJ2-5	.	CASSTAVQETQYF	TGTGCCAGCAGCACTGCAGTACAAGAGACCCAGTACTTC
many	TRBV12-3/TRBV12-4	TRBJ2-7	.	CASSSGYEQYF	TGCGCCAGCAGCTCCGGTTACGAGCAGTACTTC
many	TRBV20-1	TRBJ2-7	TRBD2	CSATPGLANYEQYF	TGCAGTGCTACTCCGGGACTAGCGAACTACGAGCAGTACTTC
many	TRBV28	TRBJ2-7	TRBD1	CASSFHRGPSYEQYF	TGTGCCAGCAGTTTTCACAGGGGGCCCTCCTACGAGCAGTACTTC
many	TRBV11-2	TRBJ2-1	TRBD2	CASSLMAGDYNEQFF	TGTGCCAGCAGCTTAATGGCGGGAGACTACAATGAGCAGTTCTTC
once	TRBV11-2	TRBJ1-1	.	CGSSSDGDTRSLAFF	TGTGGGAGCAGCTCAGACGGGGATACGCGGTCGCTTGCTTTCTTT
many	TRBV27	TRBJ2-1	TRBD2	CASSPQRDNGNEQFF	TGTGCCAGCAGCCCCCAGCGGGATAACGGTAATGAGCAGTTCTTC
many	TRBV11-2	TRBJ1-6	TRBD1	CASSLVPGGNSPLHF	TGTGCCAGCAGCTTAGTCCCAGGGGGTAATTCACCCCTCCACTTT
.	TRBV5-1	TRBJ2-5	.	CASSLSTETQYF	TGCGCCAGCAGCTTATCTACGGAGACCCAGTACTTC
many	TRBV29-1	TRBJ2-1	.	CSVGMGANEQFF	TGCAGCGTTGGAATGGGGGCTAATGAGCAGTTCTTC
many	TRBV4-1	TRBJ2-6	TRBD1	CASGRGLGANVLTF	TGCGCCAGTGGCAGGGGGCTCGGGGCCAACGTCCTGACTTTC
many	TRBV20-1	TRBJ2-5	TRBD1	CSARATGLETQYF	TGCAGTGCTAGAGCGACAGGGCTGGAGACCCAGTACTTC
.	TRBV19	TRBJ1-5	TRBD1	CASTLDRGSNQPQHF	TGTGCCAGTACATTGGACAGGGGAAGCAATCAGCCCCAGCATTTT
.	TRBV28	TRBJ2-1	TRBD2	CASRSGGRYNEQFF	TGTGCCAGCAGATCGGGGGGGCGTTACAATGAGCAGTTCTTC